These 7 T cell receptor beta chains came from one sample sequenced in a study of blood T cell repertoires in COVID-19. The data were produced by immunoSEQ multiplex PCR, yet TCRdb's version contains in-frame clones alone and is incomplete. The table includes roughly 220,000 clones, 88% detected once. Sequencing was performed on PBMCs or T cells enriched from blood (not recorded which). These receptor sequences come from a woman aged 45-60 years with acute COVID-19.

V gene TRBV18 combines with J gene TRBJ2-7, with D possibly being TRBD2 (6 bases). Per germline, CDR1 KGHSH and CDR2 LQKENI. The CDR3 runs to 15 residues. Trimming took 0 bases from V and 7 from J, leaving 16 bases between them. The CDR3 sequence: CASSPPFQGAGEQYF. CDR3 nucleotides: TGTGCCAGCTCACCACCGTTCCAAGGGGCGGGAGAGCAGTACTTC.

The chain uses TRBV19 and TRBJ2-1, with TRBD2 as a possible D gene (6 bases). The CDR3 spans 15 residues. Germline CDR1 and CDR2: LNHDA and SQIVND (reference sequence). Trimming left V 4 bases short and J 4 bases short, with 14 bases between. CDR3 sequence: CASSTHSSEYNEQFF. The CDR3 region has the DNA TGTGCCAGTAGTACCCACTCTAGCGAGTACAATGAGCAGTTCTTC.

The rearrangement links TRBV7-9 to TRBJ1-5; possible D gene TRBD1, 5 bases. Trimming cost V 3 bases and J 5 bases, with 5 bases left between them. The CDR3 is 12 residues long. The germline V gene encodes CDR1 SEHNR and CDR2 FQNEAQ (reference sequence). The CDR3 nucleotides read TGTGCCAGCAGCTTCAGGGATCAGCCCCAGCATTTT. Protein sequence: CASSFRDQPQHF.

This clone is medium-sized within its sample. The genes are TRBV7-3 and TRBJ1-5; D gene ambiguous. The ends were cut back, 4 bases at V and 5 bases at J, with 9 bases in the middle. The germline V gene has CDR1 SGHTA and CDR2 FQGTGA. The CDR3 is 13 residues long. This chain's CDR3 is CASSSGWDQPQHF. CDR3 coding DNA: TGTGCCAGCAGCTCCGGGTGGGATCAGCCCCAGCATTTT.

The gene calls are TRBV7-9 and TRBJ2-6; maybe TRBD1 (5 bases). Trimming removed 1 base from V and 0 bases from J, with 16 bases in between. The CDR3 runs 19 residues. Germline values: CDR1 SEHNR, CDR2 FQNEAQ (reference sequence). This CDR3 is CASSLGIGRANSGANVLTF. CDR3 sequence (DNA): TGTGCCAGCAGCTTAGGGATTGGCAGGGCGAACTCTGGGGCCAACGTCCTGACTTTC.

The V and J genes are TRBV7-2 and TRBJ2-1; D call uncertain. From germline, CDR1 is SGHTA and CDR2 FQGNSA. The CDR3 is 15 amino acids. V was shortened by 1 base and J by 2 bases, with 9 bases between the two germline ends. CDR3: CASSLESGTYNEQFF. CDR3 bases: TGTGCCAGCAGCTTAGAGTCAGGAACCTACAATGAGCAGTTCTTC.

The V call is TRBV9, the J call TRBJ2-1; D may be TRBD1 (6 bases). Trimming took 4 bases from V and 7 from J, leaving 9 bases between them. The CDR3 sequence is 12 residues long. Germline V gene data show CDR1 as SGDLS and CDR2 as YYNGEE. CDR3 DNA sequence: TGTGCCAGCAGCCCCCAGGGGAATGAGCAGTTCTTC. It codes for CASSPQGNEQFF.